Listed below are T cell receptor beta chains from one sample, sequenced in a study of CD8 T cells in Susac syndrome. One entry per CDR3 protein results from TCRdb running MiXCR on the immunoSEQ multiplex PCR reads. The sample shows approximately 100,000 distinct CDR3 sequences, roughly 95% of them seen only once. The sequenced sample was CD8+ T cells from PBMCs. These receptors originate from a human donor with Susac syndrome. Both conserved end residues are part of each CDR3. The order of the fields is clone size, D gene, V gene, J gene, CDR3 DNA, CDR3 protein. D genes are given only for firm matches. Not every row has a clone size; where given, it reads once, few, many or a size class.

>-|-|TRBV27|TRBJ2-2
TGTGCCAGCAGTCCTAGGACAGCTAACACCGGGGAGCTGTTTTTT
CASSPRTANTGELFF
>-|-|TRBV9|TRBJ1-2
TGTGCCAGCAGCCCGCCTAACTATGGCTACACCTTC
CASSPPNYGYTF
>-|-|TRBV20-1|TRBJ2-1
TGCAGTGCTAGTGCCATAGCGGTGGGGAATGAGCAGTTCTTC
CSASAIAVGNEQFF
>-|TRBD1|TRBV4-1|TRBJ2-5
TGCGCCAGCAGCCCCGGGACAGGGGCCGAGACCCAGTACTTC
CASSPGTGAETQYF
>-|TRBD1|TRBV20-1|TRBJ2-1
TGCAGTGCTAGAGCTAACGGCGCAGGGGGCAAGTACAATGAGCAGTTCTTC
CSARANGAGGKYNEQFF
>-|-|TRBV7-8|TRBJ2-7
TGTGCCAGCAGCTCCGCAGGGTCCGAGCAGTACTTC
CASSSAGSEQYF
>-|-|TRBV19|TRBJ2-2
TGTGCCAGTAGTATAGGACAGATGTTTGTGGAGCTGTTTTTT
CASSIGQMFVELFF
>-|-|TRBV14|TRBJ2-7
TGTGCCAGCAGCCCCCGACAGAAGCCCTCCTACGAGCAGTACTTC
CASSPRQKPSYEQYF
>-|-|TRBV9|TRBJ2-1
TGTGCCAGCAGCCTGAGGCATGAGCAGTTCTTC
CASSLRHEQFF
>-|TRBD2|TRBV9|TRBJ2-3
TGTGCCAGCAGCGGGCTAGCGGGGGACACAGATACGCAGTATTTT
CASSGLAGDTDTQYF
>-|-|TRBV2|TRBJ2-5
TGTGCCAGCAGTGACCCGGGACGCCTCGGGGAGACCCAGTACTTC
CASSDPGRLGETQYF
>-|TRBD1|TRBV4-2|TRBJ1-1
TGTGCCAGCAGCGTTCGACAGGGGGAGAACACTGAAGCTTTCTTT
CASSVRQGENTEAFF
>-|-|TRBV29-1|TRBJ2-7
TGCAGCGTTTTAGGGCGAGCATCTACCTACGAGCAGTACTTC
CSVLGRASTYEQYF
>-|-|TRBV5-1|TRBJ2-3
TGCGCCAGCAGCTCCGATAGACTCTCCGATACGCAGTATTTT
CASSSDRLSDTQYF
>-|-|TRBV2|TRBJ1-1
TGTGCCAGCATGGGTAGATTGAACACTGAAGCTTTCTTT
CASMGRLNTEAFF
>-|-|TRBV7-9|TRBJ2-1
TGTGCCAGCAGCGCTCCGGAGGCGAGTGGCTTTTACAATGAGCAGTTCTTC
CASSAPEASGFYNEQFF
>-|-|TRBV12-3/TRBV12-4|TRBJ2-5
TGTGCCAGCAGTTCCCCCCCCAGGGGCCCCCAAGAGACCCAGTACTTC
CASSSPPRGPQETQYF
>-|TRBD1|TRBV20-1|TRBJ2-7
TGCAGTGCTCCCGGCACAGGGGGCCGTTACGAGCAGTACTTC
CSAPGTGGRYEQYF
>once|TRBD1|TRBV19|TRBJ1-5
TGTGCCAGTAGTATAGGTTGGACAGGGCATCAGCCCCAGCATTTT
CASSIGWTGHQPQHF
>-|-|TRBV7-9|TRBJ1-1
TGTGCCAGCAGCCCCCTCCAGGGGATGAACACTGAAGCTTTCTTT
CASSPLQGMNTEAFF
>-|TRBD2|TRBV27|TRBJ2-7
TGTGCCAGCAGTTCCGGGACTAGCCTCTTATACGAGCAGTACTTC
CASSSGTSLLYEQYF
>-|-|TRBV9|TRBJ1-1
TGTGCCAGCAGCGTAGGAGGGGGGACCACTGAAGCTTTCTTT
CASSVGGGTTEAFF
>once|TRBD1|TRBV12-5|TRBJ1-2
TGTGCTAGTGGTTTGGCAGGGGGCGGTTATGGCTACACCTTC
CASGLAGGGYGYTF
>-|-|TRBV7-9|TRBJ2-1
TGTGCCAGCAGCCCAAGCACTGAGCAGTTCTTC
CASSPSTEQFF
>-|-|TRBV15|TRBJ2-3
TGTGCCACCAGCAGAGCGGGGGAGTCATTGACAGATACGCAGTATTTT
CATSRAGESLTDTQYF
>few|TRBD1|TRBV4-2|TRBJ2-3
TGTGCCAGCAGCCAAGAGGGACAGGGGCGCACAGATACGCAGTATTTT
CASSQEGQGRTDTQYF
>-|TRBD2|TRBV20-1|TRBJ2-5
TGCAGTGCTAGACCCTTCCCCCTACTAGCGGGAGTCGAGACCCAGTACTTC
CSARPFPLLAGVETQYF
>-|-|TRBV5-1|TRBJ2-7
TGCGCCAGCAGCCCATGGGAGTCGCGCTCCTACGAGCAGTACTTC
CASSPWESRSYEQYF
>once|TRBD2|TRBV29-1|TRBJ2-3
TGCAGCGTTGTTGGGTTAGGACTAGCGGGGGACCCAAACACAGATACGCAGTATTTT
CSVVGLGLAGDPNTDTQYF
>-|-|TRBV20-1|TRBJ2-3
TGCAGTGCTAGAGGACTGGGGGATAGCACAGATACGCAGTATTTT
CSARGLGDSTDTQYF
>-|-|TRBV18|TRBJ2-4
TGTGCCAGCTCACCAAGGGAGACAGGAAAAAACATTCAGTACTTC
CASSPRETGKNIQYF
>-|TRBD1|TRBV9|TRBJ2-3
TGTGCCAGCAGCGCCGGGACAGGGAGCACAGATACGCAGTATTTT
CASSAGTGSTDTQYF
>-|TRBD1|TRBV20-1|TRBJ1-5
TGCAGTGCTGCGGACAGGGTTGGCAGAAATCAGCCCCAGCATTTT
CSAADRVGRNQPQHF
>-|-|TRBV27|TRBJ2-7
TGTGCCAGCAGTTACGGCAACGCCTACGAGCAGTACTTC
CASSYGNAYEQYF
>-|TRBD1|TRBV14|TRBJ2-7
TGTGCCAGCAGCCTACCCGGGACAGGGATACTCTACGAGCAGTACTTC
CASSLPGTGILYEQYF
>once|TRBD1|TRBV7-2|TRBJ2-7
TGTGCCAGCAGCTACCCGACCGGGACAGGCTCCTACGAGCAGTACTTC
CASSYPTGTGSYEQYF
>-|-|TRBV9|TRBJ1-1
TGTGCCAGCAGGCCGGGACGGATGAACACTGAAGCTTTCTTT
CASRPGRMNTEAFF
>-|-|TRBV4-3|TRBJ1-2
TGCGCCAGCAGCCAAGGTATAGGGAGGCTCTATGGCTACACCTTC
CASSQGIGRLYGYTF
>-|-|TRBV5-4|TRBJ1-6
TGTGCCAGCAGCTTCGGAAGCAAGTTAAATTCACCCCTCCACTTT
CASSFGSKLNSPLHF
>once|-|TRBV20-1|TRBJ1-2
TGCAGTGCCCGCGGGGTTCGTGGCTACACCTTC
CSARGVRGYTF